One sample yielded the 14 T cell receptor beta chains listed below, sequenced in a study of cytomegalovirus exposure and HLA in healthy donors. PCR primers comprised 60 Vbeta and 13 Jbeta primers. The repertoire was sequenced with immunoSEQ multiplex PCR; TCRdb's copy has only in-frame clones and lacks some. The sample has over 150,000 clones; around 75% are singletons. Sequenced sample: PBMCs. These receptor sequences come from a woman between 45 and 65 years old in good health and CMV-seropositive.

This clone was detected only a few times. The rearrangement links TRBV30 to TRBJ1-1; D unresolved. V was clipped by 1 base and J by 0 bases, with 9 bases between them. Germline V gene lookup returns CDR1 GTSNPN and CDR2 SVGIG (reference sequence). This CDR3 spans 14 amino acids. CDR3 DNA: TGTGCCTGGAGTGCCAGATTTTTGAACACTGAAGCTTTCTTT. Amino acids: CAWSARFLNTEAFF.

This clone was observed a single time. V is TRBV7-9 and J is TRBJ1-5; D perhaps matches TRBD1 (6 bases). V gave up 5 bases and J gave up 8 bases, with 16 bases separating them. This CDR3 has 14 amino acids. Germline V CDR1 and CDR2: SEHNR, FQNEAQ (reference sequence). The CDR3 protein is CASSNTGGAEPQHF. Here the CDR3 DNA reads TGTGCCAGCAGCAACACTGGGGGGGCTGAGCCCCAGCATTTT.

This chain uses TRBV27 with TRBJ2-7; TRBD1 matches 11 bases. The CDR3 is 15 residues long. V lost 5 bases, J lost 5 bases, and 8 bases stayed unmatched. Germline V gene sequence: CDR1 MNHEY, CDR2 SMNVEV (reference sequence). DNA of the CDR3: TGTGCCAGCAGTCTCAGGACAGGGGGCTTACACGAGCAGTACTTC. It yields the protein CASSLRTGGLHEQYF.

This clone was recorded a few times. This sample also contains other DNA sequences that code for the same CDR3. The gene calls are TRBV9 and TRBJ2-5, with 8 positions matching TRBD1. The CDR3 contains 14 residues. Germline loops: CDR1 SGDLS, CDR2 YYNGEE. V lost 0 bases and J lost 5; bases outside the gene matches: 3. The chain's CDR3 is CASSVAGGAETQYF. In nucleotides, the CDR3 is TGTGCCAGCAGCGTAGCAGGGGGCGCGGAGACCCAGTACTTC. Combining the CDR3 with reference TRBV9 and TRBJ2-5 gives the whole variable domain DSGVTQTPKHLITATGQRVTLRCSPRSGDLSVYWYQQSLDQGLQFLIQYYNGEERAKGNILERFSAQQFPDLHSELNLSSLELGDSALYFCASSVAGGAETQYFGPGTRLLVL.

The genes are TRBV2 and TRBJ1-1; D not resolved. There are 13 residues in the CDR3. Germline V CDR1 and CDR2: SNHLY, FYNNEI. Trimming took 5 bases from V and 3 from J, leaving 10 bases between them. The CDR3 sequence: CASSSREDTEAFF. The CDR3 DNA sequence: TGTGCCAGCAGTTCTAGGGAGGACACTGAAGCTTTCTTT.

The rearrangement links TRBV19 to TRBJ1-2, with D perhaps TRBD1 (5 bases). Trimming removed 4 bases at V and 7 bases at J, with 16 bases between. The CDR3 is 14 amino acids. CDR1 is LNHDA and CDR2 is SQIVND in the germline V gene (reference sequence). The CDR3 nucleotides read TGTGCCAGTAGTAAATTCGGCAGGGAACCTGGCTACACCTTC. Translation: CASSKFGREPGYTF.

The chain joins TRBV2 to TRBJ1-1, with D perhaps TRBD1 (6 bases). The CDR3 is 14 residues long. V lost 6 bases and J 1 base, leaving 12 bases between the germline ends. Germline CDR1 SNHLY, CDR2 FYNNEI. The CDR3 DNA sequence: TGTGCCAGCAGCTCACTACAGGGGAACACTGAAGCTTTCTTT. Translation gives CASSSLQGNTEAFF.

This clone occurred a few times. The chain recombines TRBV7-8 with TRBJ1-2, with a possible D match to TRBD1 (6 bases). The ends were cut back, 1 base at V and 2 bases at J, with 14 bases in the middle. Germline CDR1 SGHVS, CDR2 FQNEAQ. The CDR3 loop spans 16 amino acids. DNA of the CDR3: TGTGCCAGCAGCTTAGTGGCAGGGGTAGAAAACTATGGCTACACCTTC. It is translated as CASSLVAGVENYGYTF.

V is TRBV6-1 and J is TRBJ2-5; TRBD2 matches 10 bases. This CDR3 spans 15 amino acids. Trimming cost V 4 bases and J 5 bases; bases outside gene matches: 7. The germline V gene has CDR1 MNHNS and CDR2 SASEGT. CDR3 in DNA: TGTGCCAGCAGTGCAACCGGGACTAGCGCCGAGACCCAGTACTTC. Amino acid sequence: CASSATGTSAETQYF.

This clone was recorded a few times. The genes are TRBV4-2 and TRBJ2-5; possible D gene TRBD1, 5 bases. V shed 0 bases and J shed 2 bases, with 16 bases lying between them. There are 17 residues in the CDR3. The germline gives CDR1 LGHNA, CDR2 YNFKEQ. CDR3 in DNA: TGTGCCAGCAGCCAAGATGGCCCCCCGGACACTCAAGAGACCCAGTACTTC. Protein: CASSQDGPPDTQETQYF.

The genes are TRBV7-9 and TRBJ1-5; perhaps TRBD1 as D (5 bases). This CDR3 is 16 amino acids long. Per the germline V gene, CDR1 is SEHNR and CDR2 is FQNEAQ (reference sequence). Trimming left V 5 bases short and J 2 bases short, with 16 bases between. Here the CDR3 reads CASSPWGGDGNQPQHF. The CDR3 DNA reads TGTGCCAGCAGCCCGTGGGGAGGGGACGGCAATCAGCCCCAGCATTTT. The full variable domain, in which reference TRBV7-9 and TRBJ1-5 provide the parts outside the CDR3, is DTGVSQNPRHKITKRGQNVTFRCDPISEHNRLYWYRQTLGQGPEFLTYFQNEAQLEKSRLLSDRFSAERPKGSFSTLEIQRTEQGDSAMYLCASSPWGGDGNQPQHFGDGTRLSIL.

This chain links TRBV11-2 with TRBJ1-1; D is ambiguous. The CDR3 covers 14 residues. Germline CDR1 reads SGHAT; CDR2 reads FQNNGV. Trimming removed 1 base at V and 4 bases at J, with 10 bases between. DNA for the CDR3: TGTGCCAGCAGCTTAGCGGGAGGGTTCACTGAAGCTTTCTTT. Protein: CASSLAGGFTEAFF.

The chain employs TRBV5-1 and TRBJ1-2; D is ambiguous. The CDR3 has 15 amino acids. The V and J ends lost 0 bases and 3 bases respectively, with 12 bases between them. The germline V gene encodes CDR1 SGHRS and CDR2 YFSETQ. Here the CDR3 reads CASSLVVSGDYGYTF. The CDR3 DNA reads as TGCGCCAGCAGCTTGGTAGTGTCAGGCGACTATGGCTACACCTTC.

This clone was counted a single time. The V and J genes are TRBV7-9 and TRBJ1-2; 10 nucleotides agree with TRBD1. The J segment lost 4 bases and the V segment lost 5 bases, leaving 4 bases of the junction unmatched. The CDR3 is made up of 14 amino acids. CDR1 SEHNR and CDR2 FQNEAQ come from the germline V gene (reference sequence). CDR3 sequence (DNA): TGTGCCAGCAGCCCGACAGGGGGCTTCTATGGCTACACCTTC. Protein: CASSPTGGFYGYTF. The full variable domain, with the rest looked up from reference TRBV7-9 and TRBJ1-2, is DTGVSQNPRHKITKRGQNVTFRCDPISEHNRLYWYRQTLGQGPEFLTYFQNEAQLEKSRLLSDRFSAERPKGSFSTLEIQRTEQGDSAMYLCASSPTGGFYGYTFGSGTRLTVV.